This passage covers 17 T cell receptor beta chains from one sample sequenced in a study of CD8+ T cells in alopecia areata. Once RNA had been extracted, it was reverse transcribed into cDNA to act as the sequencing template. Assay: immunoSEQ multiplex PCR; the TCRdb copy retains only in-frame clones and omits some. The sample contains fewer than 250,000 clones, over 60% of which appear only once. As to treatment: oral pan-JAK inhibitor, 5-10 mg twice daily. This material consisted of CD4+ T cells sorted from blood, taken at week 4, from a patient treated with tofacitinib. The receptors were gathered from a human donor with alopecia areata.

The chain couples TRBV5-4 to TRBJ2-5; possible D gene TRBD2, 5 bases. The CDR3 covers 14 residues. V was pared by 6 bases and J by 3 bases, with 15 bases between. Germline CDR1 reads SGHNT; CDR2 reads YYREEE (reference sequence). The CDR3 DNA reads TGTGCCAGCACCCTCGAGGGTGGGAAAGAGACCCAGTACTTC. Protein product: CASTLEGGKETQYF. Full variable domain (outside the CDR3, taken from reference TRBV5-4 and TRBJ2-5): ETGVTQSPTHLIKTRGQQVTLRCSSQSGHNTVSWYQQALGQGPQFIFQYYREEENGRGNFPPRFSGLQFPNYSSELNVNALELDDSALYLCASTLEGGKETQYFGPGTRLLVL.

The chain uses TRBV2 and TRBJ1-1; D remains unclear. V lost 4 bases, J lost 1 base, and 7 bases lay in between. The CDR3 loop spans 13 amino acids. Germline CDR1 and CDR2: SNHLY and FYNNEI. CDR3 in amino acids: CASSADGNTEAFF. CDR3 DNA: TGTGCCAGCAGTGCGGACGGGAACACTGAAGCTTTCTTT. Combining the CDR3 with reference TRBV2 and TRBJ1-1 gives the whole variable domain EPEVTQTPSHQVTQMGQEVILRCVPISNHLYFYWYRQILGQKVEFLVSFYNNEISEKSEIFDDQFSVERPDGSNFTLKIRSTKLEDSAMYFCASSADGNTEAFFGQGTRLTVV.

The chain couples TRBV7-8 to TRBJ1-2; 8 bases line up with TRBD1. Germline CDR1 reads SGHVS; CDR2 reads FQNEAQ. V gave up 5 bases and J gave up 7 bases; unmatched junction bases: 9. The CDR3 has 14 residues. This CDR3 is CASSQNPTGAGYTF. In nucleotides, the CDR3 is TGTGCCAGCAGCCAAAACCCGACAGGGGCTGGCTACACCTTC.

J is TRBJ1-2 and V is TRBV5-1, with D uncertain. Germline-derived CDR1 and CDR2 are SGHRS and YFSETQ. Deletions cut 5 bases from V and 14 bases from J, with 19 bases between. The CDR3 extends over 12 amino acids. CDR3 amino acids: CASSFGLLTLTF. CDR3 bases: TGCGCCAGCAGTTTCGGGCTGCTCACACTAACCTTC.

The chain combines TRBV5-1 with TRBJ2-1; 7 positions agree with TRBD1. This CDR3 is 14 amino acids long. Germline V CDR1 and CDR2: SGHRS, YFSETQ. V was clipped by 7 bases and J by 0 bases; unmatched bases: 4. The chain's CDR3 is CASHRGFSYNEQFF. The CDR3 DNA is TGCGCCAGCCACAGGGGCTTCTCCTACAATGAGCAGTTCTTC.

This chain uses TRBV7-2 with TRBJ1-3; possible D gene TRBD1, 6 bases. Trimming removed 4 bases from V and 1 base from J, with 11 bases in between. CDR3 length equals 15 residues. Looked up from germline, CDR1 is SGHTA and CDR2 is FQGNSA. CDR3 in amino acids: CASSSQQGSGNTIYF. CDR3 DNA sequence: TGTGCCAGCAGCTCCCAACAGGGATCTGGAAACACCATATATTTT.

This clone has only a few counts. The chain joins TRBV6-5 to TRBJ2-5, with 10 bases that match TRBD2. The length of the CDR3 is 14 residues. CDR1 and CDR2 (germline): MNHEY, SVGAGI. The V and J ends lost 6 bases and 7 bases, in that order; junction bases with no gene match: 8. The CDR3 protein is CASSPAGGRGTQYF. In DNA, the CDR3 is TGTGCCAGCAGCCCAGCGGGGGGGCGAGGGACCCAGTACTTC.

The chain is built from TRBV6-5 and TRBJ1-1; 7 positions agree with TRBD1. This CDR3 is 16 amino acids long. The V gene's germline CDR1 is MNHEY and CDR2 SVGAGI. Trimming took 4 bases from V and 0 from J; bases not matched to a gene: 8. The CDR3 region is CASSSWTGVLNTEAFF. The CDR3 DNA sequence: TGTGCCAGCAGTTCATGGACAGGAGTTTTGAACACTGAAGCTTTCTTT.

The chain has TRBV5-1 and TRBJ1-1; D not resolved. CDR3 length: 14 residues. Trimming removed 4 bases at V and 4 bases at J, with 14 bases between. Germline lookup yields CDR1 SGHRS and CDR2 YFSETQ. The CDR3 DNA sequence: TGCGCCAGCAGCGATCAGGTTTCGGGCACTGAAGCTTTCTTT. As protein: CASSDQVSGTEAFF.

This chain joins TRBV7-9 and TRBJ2-7, with D hard to call. CDR3 size: 15 residues. Germline V gene lookup returns CDR1 SEHNR and CDR2 FQNEAQ (reference sequence). V gave up 0 bases and J gave up 3 bases, with 12 bases separating them. The CDR3 protein is CASSLAVARGYEQYF. The CDR3 nucleotides are TGTGCCAGCAGCTTAGCCGTAGCCCGAGGCTACGAGCAGTACTTC.

J is TRBJ2-4 and V is TRBV20-1; D unresolved. Per the germline V gene, CDR1 is DFQATT and CDR2 is SNEGSKA (reference sequence). The CDR3 covers 11 residues. V was pared by 3 bases and J by 6 bases, with 6 bases between. The CDR3 nucleotides read TGCAGTGCTAGTCATTCAAACATTCAGTACTTC. Encoded protein: CSASHSNIQYF.

The J gene is TRBJ2-2, the V gene TRBV5-1; maybe TRBD2 (5 bases). The CDR3 is 14 amino acids. The germline V gene has CDR1 SGHRS and CDR2 YFSETQ. V lost 4 bases, J lost 6 bases, and 13 bases lay in between. CDR3 amino acids: CASSPAPGSGELFF. CDR3 bases: TGCGCCAGCAGCCCCGCCCCGGGGTCCGGGGAGCTGTTTTTT.

The chain couples TRBV4-1 to TRBJ2-3, with TRBD1 as a possible D gene (7 bases). The CDR3 has 14 residues. The V end lost 3 bases, the J end lost 6 bases, and 13 bases lay between the germline ends. Germline-derived CDR1 and CDR2 are MGHRA and YSYEKL. The DNA for the CDR3 is TGCGCCAGCAGCCAGTCGGGGGACAGCGATACGCAGTATTTT. Translation gives CASSQSGDSDTQYF.

The J gene is TRBJ2-7, the V gene TRBV18; D could derive from TRBD1 or TRBD2 (5 bases each). This CDR3 has 15 amino acids. The germline V and J ends were trimmed by 4 bases and 3 bases, with 16 bases remaining between them. Germline CDR1 KGHSH, CDR2 LQKENI. In nucleotides, the CDR3 is TGTGCCAGCTCACTAACAGGTAGCGTGAACTACGAGCAGTACTTC. This codes for CASSLTGSVNYEQYF.

V usage is TRBV6-5 and J usage is TRBJ1-5; 8 nucleotides line up with TRBD1. This CDR3 region has 15 residues. Germline V CDR1 and CDR2: MNHEY, SVGAGI. V was clipped by 4 bases and J by 4 bases; unmatched bases: 6. The CDR3 DNA follows: TGTGCCAGCAGTTCTGGACAGGGAGGTAATCAGCCCCAGCATTTT. Amino acids: CASSSGQGGNQPQHF.

This sequence joins TRBV23-1 and TRBJ2-5; TRBD1 aligns across 9 bases. TRBV23-1 is an ORF for which the function is uncertain. The V and J ends lost 6 bases and 1 base, in that order; junction bases with no gene match: 0. The CDR3 is 13 amino acids. This CDR3 reads CASRGQGQETQYF. CDR3 bases: TGCGCCAGCAGGGGACAGGGCCAAGAGACCCAGTACTTC.

This chain connects TRBV20-1 to TRBJ2-4; D is unclear. The CDR3 is 10 amino acids. Trimming took off 6 bases at V and 5 bases at J, with 5 bases between the two ends. In germline, CDR1 is DFQATT, CDR2 SNEGSKA (reference sequence). The CDR3 DNA is TGCAGTGCGGGTCAAAACATTCAGTACTTC. It specifies CSAGQNIQYF.